This T cell receptor (beta chain) was obtained from a study of cytomegalovirus exposure and HLA in healthy donors. Findings and caveats of the study: As a later analysis showed, a missense DCLRE1C variant was linked to trimming of TCR beta V- and J-genes. Accurate prediction of most subjects' HLA-A and HLA-B alleles from TCR beta sequences was reported.

PCR was performed using 60 Vbeta and 13 Jbeta primers. The protocol was immunoSEQ multiplex PCR, while the TCRdb copy is restricted to in-frame clones and leaves out a portion. The data contain some 130,000 clones, approximately 79% of them singletons. With V trimmed by 7 bases and J by 4 bases, 9 bases remained unmatched. The CDR3 runs to 14 residues. Germline CDR1 and CDR2: LNHDA and SQIVND (reference sequence). As concerns this clone: Antigen: not known.

The clonotype comes from a middle-aged man in good health and CMV-seropositive. V is TRBV19 and J is TRBJ2-7; 8 bases are shared with TRBD1. Source material: PBMCs. In DNA form, the CDR3 reads TGTGCCAGTACCCCAGGGGGCGCGGTATACGAGCAGTACTTC. Translating gives CASTPGGAVYEQYF.